Listed here are 11 T cell receptor beta chains from one sample, sequenced in a study of memory CD8 T cells in hepatitis C reinfection. Stated time point: peak reinfection, 3 to 8 weeks after reinfection detection. TCR sequencing was done directly ex vivo on sorted cells, without expansion in vitro. Some clones are missing from TCRdb's copy, which holds only in-frame ones; the method was immunoSEQ multiplex PCR. The top ten hold 0.95% to 1.5% of the sample, which has fewer than 50,000 clones, approximately 87% seen once. Sequenced: naive CD8+ T cells sorted from blood. The source is a man younger than 35 with hepatitis C virus infection.

The V gene is TRBV28, the J gene TRBJ2-1; TRBD2 aligns across 7 bases. The CDR3 sequence is 14 residues long. The germline V gene encodes CDR1 MDHEN and CDR2 SYDVKM. Trimming removed 6 bases from V and 8 bases from J; junction bases left unmatched: 10. The CDR3 coding sequence is TGTGCCAGCAGCGACCCGGGACTAAATTATGAGCAGTTCTTC. Protein: CASSDPGLNYEQFF. The full variable domain, with the rest looked up from reference TRBV28 and TRBJ2-1, is DVKVTQSSRYLVKRTGEKVFLECVQDMDHENMFWYRQDPGLGLRLIYFSYDVKMKEKGDIPEGYSVSREKKERFSLILESASTNQTSMYLCASSDPGLNYEQFFGPGTRLTVL.

In its sample, this clone was seen a few times. The chain joins TRBV4-2 to TRBJ2-7; 8 nucleotides agree with TRBD1. The CDR3 consists of 15 residues. Germline CDR1 is LGHNA and CDR2 is YNFKEQ. Germline trimming cut 4 bases from V and 9 bases from J; bases unmatched to any gene: 14. The CDR3 is CASSRGQGTPIGQYF. In DNA, the CDR3 is TGTGCCAGCAGCCGCGGACAGGGCACCCCGATTGGGCAGTACTTC.

With regard to this clone: An end of the junction does not agree with germline; a read error may underlie this. V is TRBV2 and J is TRBJ2-7; D unresolved. From germline, CDR1 is SNHLY and CDR2 FYNNEI. The CDR3 length is 13 residues. The CDR3 protein is CASSVGRTYERYF. The CDR3 nucleotides are TGTGCCAGCAGTGTCGGCCGAACCTACGAGCGGTACTTC.

The chain employs TRBV6-4 and TRBJ2-3; 10 nucleotides match TRBD1. Germline CDR1 and CDR2: MRHNA and SNTAGT. The CDR3 is 14 residues long. V was pared by 3 bases and J by 4 bases, with 1 base of the junction left unmatched. CDR3 nucleotides: TGTGCCAGCAGTGAGGGGACAGGGGCAGATACGCAGTATTTT. It codes for CASSEGTGADTQYF.

V and J are TRBV7-9 and TRBJ2-1, with TRBD2 matching over 8 bases. The germline V gene encodes CDR1 SEHNR and CDR2 FQNEAQ (reference sequence). The ends lost 5 bases at V and 3 bases at J; junction bases unmatched: 12. The CDR3 sequence is 17 residues long. CDR3 sequence (DNA): TGTGCCAGCAGCGTCAGCCTAGCGGGTCTCTTCTACAATGAGCAGTTCTTC. It encodes CASSVSLAGLFYNEQFF.

This sequence joins TRBV28 and TRBJ2-7; D perhaps matches TRBD1 (6 bases). The CDR3 extends over 15 amino acids. CDR1 is MDHEN, CDR2 SYDVKM, per germline. V was clipped by 5 bases and J by 0 bases, with 14 bases between them. The CDR3 DNA reads as TGTGCCAGCAGTCTAACCCTGGACAGCTCCTACGAGCAGTACGTC. It encodes CASSLTLDSSYEQYV.

The chain couples TRBV28 to TRBJ2-7, with 12 bases aligning to TRBD2. CDR3 length equals 14 residues. Germline loops: CDR1 MDHEN, CDR2 SYDVKM. The J segment lost 7 bases and the V segment lost 5 bases, leaving 6 bases of the junction unmatched. The CDR3 DNA is TGTGCCAGCAGTCGGACTAGCGGGACTTCAGAGCAGTACTTC. Amino acid sequence: CASSRTSGTSEQYF.

The chain uses TRBV5-4 and TRBJ1-4; the D gene is possibly TRBD1 (6 bases). This CDR3 is 13 amino acids long. Per the germline V gene, CDR1 is SGHNT and CDR2 is YYREEE (reference sequence). V dropped 4 bases and J dropped 7 bases, with 11 bases sitting between them. In DNA, the CDR3 is TGTGCCAGCAGCCAGGGGATCGGTGAAAAACTGTTTTTT. Its translation is CASSQGIGEKLFF.

The chain recombines TRBV5-5 with TRBJ2-1; 7 positions agree with TRBD2. CDR1 and CDR2 from the germline V gene are SGHKS and YYEKEE (reference sequence). There are 12 residues in the CDR3. The V segment lost 3 bases and the J segment 6 bases; nucleotides outside the gene matches: 0. This CDR3 is CASSWTSNEQFF. In DNA, the CDR3 is TGTGCCAGCAGCTGGACTAGCAATGAGCAGTTCTTC.

This clone was counted only a few times. The gene calls are TRBV11-3 and TRBJ2-2, with 9 bases matching TRBD1. Germline CDR1 is SGHNT and CDR2 is YENEEA. The CDR3 loop spans 15 amino acids. V shed 6 bases and J 6 bases; nucleotides not matched to a gene: 8. DNA for the CDR3: TGTGCCAGCAGTACCGGGACAGGGTACGCCGGGGAGCTGTTTTTT. It is translated as CASSTGTGYAGELFF. The full variable domain, in which reference TRBV11-3 and TRBJ2-2 provide the parts outside the CDR3, is EAGVVQSPRYKIIEKKQPVAFWCNPISGHNTLYWYLQNLGQGPELLIRYENEEAVDDSQLPKDRFSAERLKGVDSTLKIQPAELGDSAVYLCASSTGTGYAGELFFGEGSRLTVL.

Remarks on this clone: Relative to the germline gene, one junction end is altered; a read error may explain this. The genes are TRBV13 and TRBJ2-7, with D hard to call. CDR1 and CDR2 from the germline V gene are PRHDT and FYEKMQ (reference sequence). CDR3 length: 12 residues. The CDR3 coding sequence is TGTGCCAGCAGCTCCTTCTCCTCCGAGCAGTACTTC. As protein: CASSSFSSEQYF.